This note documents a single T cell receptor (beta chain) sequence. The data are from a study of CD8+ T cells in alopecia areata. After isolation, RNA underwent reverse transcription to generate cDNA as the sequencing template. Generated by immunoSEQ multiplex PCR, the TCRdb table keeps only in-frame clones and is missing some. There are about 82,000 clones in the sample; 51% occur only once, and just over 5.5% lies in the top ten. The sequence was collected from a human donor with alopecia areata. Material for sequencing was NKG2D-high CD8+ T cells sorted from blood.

DNA for the CDR3: TGCAGCGTCCTGCAGCCGACAGGGAAGGAGACCCAGTACTTC. It codes for CSVLQPTGKETQYF. The chain employs TRBV29-1 and TRBJ2-5; 7 nucleotides match TRBD1. Losses at the gene ends were 6 bases for V and 5 bases for J; bases not matched to a gene: 12. The CDR3 runs to 14 residues. CDR1 and CDR2 from the germline V gene are SQVTM and ANQGSEA.